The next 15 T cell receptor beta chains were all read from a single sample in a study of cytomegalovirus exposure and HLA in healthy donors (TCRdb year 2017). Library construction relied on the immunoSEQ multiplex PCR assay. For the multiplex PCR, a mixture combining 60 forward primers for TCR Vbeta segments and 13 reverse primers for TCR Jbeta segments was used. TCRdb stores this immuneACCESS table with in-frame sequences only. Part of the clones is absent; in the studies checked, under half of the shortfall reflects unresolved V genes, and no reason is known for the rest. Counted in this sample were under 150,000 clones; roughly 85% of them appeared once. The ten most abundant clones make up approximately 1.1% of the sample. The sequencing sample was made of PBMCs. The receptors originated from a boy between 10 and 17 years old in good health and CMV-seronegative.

For the CDR3, the DNA is TGTGCCAGCAGCCTACCCCGAGGACAACCGAACACCGGGGAGCTGTTTTTT. This gives the protein CASSLPRGQPNTGELFF. The rearrangement joins TRBV9 to TRBJ2-2; weak D call: TRBD1 (5 bases). V was shortened by 4 bases and J by 0 bases, with 16 bases between the two germline ends. CDR1 is SGDLS, CDR2 YYNGEE, per germline. This CDR3 is built from 17 residues.

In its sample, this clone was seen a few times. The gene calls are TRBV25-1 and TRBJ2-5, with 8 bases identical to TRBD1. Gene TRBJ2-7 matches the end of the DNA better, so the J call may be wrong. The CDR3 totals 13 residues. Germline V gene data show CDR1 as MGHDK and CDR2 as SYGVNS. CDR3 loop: CASKGQGFAEQYF. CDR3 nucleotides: TGTGCCAGCAAAGGACAGGGATTCGCCGAGCAGTACTTC.

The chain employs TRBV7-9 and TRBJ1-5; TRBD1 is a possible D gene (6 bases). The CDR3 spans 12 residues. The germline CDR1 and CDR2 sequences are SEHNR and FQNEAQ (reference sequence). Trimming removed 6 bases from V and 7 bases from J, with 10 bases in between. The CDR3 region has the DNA TGTGCCAGCAGTCAGGGGCGGCAGCCCCAGCATTTT. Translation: CASSQGRQPQHF.

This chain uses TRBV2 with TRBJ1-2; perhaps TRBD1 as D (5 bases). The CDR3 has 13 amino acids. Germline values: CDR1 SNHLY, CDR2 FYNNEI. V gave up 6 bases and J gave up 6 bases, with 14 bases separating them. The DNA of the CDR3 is TGTGCCAGCAGCGAGGGGAGGGTAGATGGCTACACCTTC. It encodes CASSEGRVDGYTF.

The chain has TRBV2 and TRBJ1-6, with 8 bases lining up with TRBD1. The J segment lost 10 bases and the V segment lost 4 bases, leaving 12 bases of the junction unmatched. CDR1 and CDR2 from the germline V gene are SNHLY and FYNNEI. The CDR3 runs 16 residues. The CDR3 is CASSVRTGTSGSPLHF. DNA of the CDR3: TGTGCCAGCAGTGTTAGGACAGGGACAAGCGGGTCACCCCTCCACTTT.

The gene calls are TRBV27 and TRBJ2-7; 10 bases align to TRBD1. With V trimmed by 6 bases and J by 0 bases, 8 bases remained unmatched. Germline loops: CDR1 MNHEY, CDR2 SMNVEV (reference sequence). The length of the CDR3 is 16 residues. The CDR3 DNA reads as TGTGCCAGCAGCCCCCTGGGGACAGGGGTCTCCTACGAGCAGTACTTC. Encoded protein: CASSPLGTGVSYEQYF.

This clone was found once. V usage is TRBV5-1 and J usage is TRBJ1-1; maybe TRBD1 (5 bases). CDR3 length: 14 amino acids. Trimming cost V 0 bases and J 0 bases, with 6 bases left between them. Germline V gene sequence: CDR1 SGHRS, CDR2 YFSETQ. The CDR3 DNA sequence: TGCGCCAGCAGCTTGGAGGGGATGAACACTGAAGCTTTCTTT. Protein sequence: CASSLEGMNTEAFF.

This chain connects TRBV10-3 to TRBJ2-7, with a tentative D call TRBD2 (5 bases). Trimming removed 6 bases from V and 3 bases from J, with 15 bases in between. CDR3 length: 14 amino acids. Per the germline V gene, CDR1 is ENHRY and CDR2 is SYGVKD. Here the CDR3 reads CAIRGEDPYYEQYF. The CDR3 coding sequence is TGTGCCATCAGGGGAGAGGACCCCTACTACGAGCAGTACTTC.

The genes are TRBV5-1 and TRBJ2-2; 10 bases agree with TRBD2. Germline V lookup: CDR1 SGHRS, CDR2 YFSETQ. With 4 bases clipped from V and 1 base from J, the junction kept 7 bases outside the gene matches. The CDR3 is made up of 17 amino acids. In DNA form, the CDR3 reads TGCGCCAGCAGCCCGGCTCTAGCGGGAGTGAACACCGGGGAGCTGTTTTTT. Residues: CASSPALAGVNTGELFF.

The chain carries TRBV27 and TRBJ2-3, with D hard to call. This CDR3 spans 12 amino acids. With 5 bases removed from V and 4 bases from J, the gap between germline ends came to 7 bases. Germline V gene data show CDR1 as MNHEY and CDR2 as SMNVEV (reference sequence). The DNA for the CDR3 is TGTGCCAGCAGTGTGGGCGCAGATACGCAGTATTTT. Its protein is CASSVGADTQYF.

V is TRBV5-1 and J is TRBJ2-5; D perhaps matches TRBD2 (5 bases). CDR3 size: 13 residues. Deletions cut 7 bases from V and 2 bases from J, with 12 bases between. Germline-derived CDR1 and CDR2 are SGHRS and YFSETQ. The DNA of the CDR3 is TGCGCCAGCTGCCGGGATCTACAAGAGACCCAGTACTTC. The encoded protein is CASCRDLQETQYF. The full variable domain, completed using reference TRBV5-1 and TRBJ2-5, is KAGVTQTPRYLIKTRGQQVTLSCSPISGHRSVSWYQQTPGQGLQFLFEYFSETQRNKGNFPGRFSGRQFSNSRSEMNVSTLELGDSALYLCASCRDLQETQYFGPGTRLLVL.

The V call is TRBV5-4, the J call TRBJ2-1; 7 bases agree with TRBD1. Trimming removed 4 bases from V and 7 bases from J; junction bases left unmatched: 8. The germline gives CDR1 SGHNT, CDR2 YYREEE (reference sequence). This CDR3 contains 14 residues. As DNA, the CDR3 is TGTGCCAGCAGCCAAAGTCAGGGGGTGAATGAGCAGTTCTTC. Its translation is CASSQSQGVNEQFF.

CDR3 protein: CASSLGGVFYNEQFF. For the CDR3, the DNA is TGTGCCAGCAGCTTAGGCGGGGTCTTCTACAATGAGCAGTTCTTC. The rearrangement links TRBV7-2 to TRBJ2-1; maybe TRBD2 (6 bases). V lost 1 base and J lost 3, with 10 bases in between. Per the germline V gene, CDR1 is SGHTA and CDR2 is FQGNSA. The CDR3 contains 15 residues.

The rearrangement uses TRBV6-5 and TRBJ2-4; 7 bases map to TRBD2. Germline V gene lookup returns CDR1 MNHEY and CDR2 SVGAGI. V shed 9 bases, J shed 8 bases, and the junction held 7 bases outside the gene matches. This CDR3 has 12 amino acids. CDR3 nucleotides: TGTGCCAGTAGCCGGGGGGAGGACATTCAGTACTTC. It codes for CASSRGEDIQYF.

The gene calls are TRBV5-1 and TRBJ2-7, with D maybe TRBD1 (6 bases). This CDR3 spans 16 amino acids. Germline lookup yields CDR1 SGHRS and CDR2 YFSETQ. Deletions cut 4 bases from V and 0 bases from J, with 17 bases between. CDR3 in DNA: TGCGCCAGCAGCCCCCGACAGGACGCGAGCTCCTACGAGCAGTACTTC. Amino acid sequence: CASSPRQDASSYEQYF.